This TCR beta chain comes out of a study of blood T cell repertoires in COVID-19. For the study at large: The cDNA or gDNA used as material had been derived from T cells, B-cell-depleted T cells, or PBMCs.

CDR1 is SGDLS and CDR2 is YYNGEE in the germline V gene. The germline V and J ends were trimmed by 5 bases and 9 bases, with 15 bases remaining between them. The CDR3 contains 13 residues. Data came from immunoSEQ multiplex PCR; TCRdb stores just in-frame clones and leaves some out. The data contain about 190,000 clones, 90% of them singletons. This clonotype originated in a middle-aged man with acute or convalescent COVID-19. Material for sequencing was peripheral blood. The V call is TRBV9, the J call TRBJ2-1; the D gene is possibly TRBD2 (6 bases). The CDR3: CASSEAGSGEQFF. CDR3 bases: TGTGCCAGCAGTGAGGCGGGGTCCGGTGAGCAGTTCTTC.